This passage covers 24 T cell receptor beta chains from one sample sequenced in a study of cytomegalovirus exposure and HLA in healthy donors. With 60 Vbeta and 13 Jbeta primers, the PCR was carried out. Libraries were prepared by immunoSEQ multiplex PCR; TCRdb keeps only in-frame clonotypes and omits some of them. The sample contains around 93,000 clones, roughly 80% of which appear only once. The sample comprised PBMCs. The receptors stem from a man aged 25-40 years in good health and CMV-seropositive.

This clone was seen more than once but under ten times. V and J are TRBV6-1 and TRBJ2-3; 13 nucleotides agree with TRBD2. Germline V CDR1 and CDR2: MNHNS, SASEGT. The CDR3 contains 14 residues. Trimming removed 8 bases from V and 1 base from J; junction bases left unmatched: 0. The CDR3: CASGLAGGTDTQYF. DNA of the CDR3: TGTGCCAGCGGACTAGCGGGAGGCACAGATACGCAGTATTTT.

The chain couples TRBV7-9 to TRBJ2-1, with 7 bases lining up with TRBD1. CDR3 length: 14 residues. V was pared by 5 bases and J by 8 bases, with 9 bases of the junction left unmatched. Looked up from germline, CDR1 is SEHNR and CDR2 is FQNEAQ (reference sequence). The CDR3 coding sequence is TGTGCCAGCAGCCCCAACAGGGGTTACGATGAGCAGTTCTTC. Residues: CASSPNRGYDEQFF.

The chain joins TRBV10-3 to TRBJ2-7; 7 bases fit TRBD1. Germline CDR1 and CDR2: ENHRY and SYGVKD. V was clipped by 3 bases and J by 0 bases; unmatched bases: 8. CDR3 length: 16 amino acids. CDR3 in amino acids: CAISEADRFSSYEQYF. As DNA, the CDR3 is TGTGCCATCAGTGAAGCGGACAGGTTCTCCTCCTACGAGCAGTACTTC.

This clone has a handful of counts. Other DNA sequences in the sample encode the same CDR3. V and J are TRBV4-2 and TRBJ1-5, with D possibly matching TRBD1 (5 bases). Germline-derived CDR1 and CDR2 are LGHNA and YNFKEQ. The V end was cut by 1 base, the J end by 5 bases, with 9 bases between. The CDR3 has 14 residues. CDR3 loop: CASSQAGGDQPQHF. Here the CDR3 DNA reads TGTGCCAGCAGCCAAGCGGGGGGAGATCAGCCCCAGCATTTT.

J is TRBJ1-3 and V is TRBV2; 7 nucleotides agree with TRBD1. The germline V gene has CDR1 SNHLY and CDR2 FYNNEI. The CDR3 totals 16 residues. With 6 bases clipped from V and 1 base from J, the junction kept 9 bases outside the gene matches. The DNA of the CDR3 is TGTGCCAGCAGCGGCAGGGGGTTAGTTTCTGGAAACACCATATATTTT. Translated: CASSGRGLVSGNTIYF.

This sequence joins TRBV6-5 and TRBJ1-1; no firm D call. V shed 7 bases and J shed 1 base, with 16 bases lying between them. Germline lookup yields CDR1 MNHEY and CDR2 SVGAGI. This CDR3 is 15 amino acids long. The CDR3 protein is CASKEAYRENTEAFF. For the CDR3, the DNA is TGTGCCAGCAAAGAAGCGTACCGGGAGAACACTGAAGCTTTCTTT.

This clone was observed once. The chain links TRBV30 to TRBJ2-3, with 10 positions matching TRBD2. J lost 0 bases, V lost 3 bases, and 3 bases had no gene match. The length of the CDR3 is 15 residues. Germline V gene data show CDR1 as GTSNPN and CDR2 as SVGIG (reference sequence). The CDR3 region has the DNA TGTGCCTGGAGCGGGACTAGCGTTAGCACAGATACGCAGTATTTT. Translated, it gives CAWSGTSVSTDTQYF.

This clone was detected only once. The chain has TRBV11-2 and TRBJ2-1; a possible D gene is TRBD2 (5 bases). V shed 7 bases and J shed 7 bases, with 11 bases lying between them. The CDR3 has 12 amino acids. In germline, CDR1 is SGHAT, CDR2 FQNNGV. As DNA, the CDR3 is TGTGCCAGCACCTCTAGCAGGAATGAGCAGTTCTTC. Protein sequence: CASTSSRNEQFF. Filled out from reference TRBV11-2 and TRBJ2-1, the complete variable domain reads EAGVAQSPRYKIIEKRQSVAFWCNPISGHATLYWYQQILGQGPKLLIQFQNNGVVDDSQLPKDRFSAERLKGVDSTLKIQPAKLEDSAVYLCASTSSRNEQFFGPGTRLTVL.

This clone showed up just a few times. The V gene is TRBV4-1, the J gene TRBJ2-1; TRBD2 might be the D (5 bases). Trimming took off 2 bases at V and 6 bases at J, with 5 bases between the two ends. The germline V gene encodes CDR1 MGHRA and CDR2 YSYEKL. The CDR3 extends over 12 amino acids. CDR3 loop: CASSQRGNEQFF. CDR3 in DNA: TGCGCCAGCAGCCAACGGGGCAATGAGCAGTTCTTC.

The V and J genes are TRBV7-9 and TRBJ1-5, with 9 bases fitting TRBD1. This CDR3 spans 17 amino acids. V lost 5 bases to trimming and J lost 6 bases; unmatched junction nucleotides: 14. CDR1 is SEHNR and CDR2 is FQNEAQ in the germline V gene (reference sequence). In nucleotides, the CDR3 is TGTGCCAGCAGCGCGGGGACCGGGACAGGGACCGCTCAGCCCCAGCATTTT. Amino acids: CASSAGTGTGTAQPQHF.

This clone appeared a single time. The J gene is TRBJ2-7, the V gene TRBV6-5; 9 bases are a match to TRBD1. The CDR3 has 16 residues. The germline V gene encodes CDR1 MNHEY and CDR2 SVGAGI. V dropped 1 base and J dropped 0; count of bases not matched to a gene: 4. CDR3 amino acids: CASSYLTGQGSYEQYF. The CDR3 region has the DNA TGTGCCAGCAGTTACTTGACGGGACAGGGCTCCTACGAGCAGTACTTC.

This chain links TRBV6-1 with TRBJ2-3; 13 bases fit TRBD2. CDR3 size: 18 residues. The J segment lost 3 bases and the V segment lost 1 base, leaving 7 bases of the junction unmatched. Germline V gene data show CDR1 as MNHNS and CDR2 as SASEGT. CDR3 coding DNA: TGTGCCAGCAGTGAAGACGGGGAGGGACTAGCGGGAACAGATACGCAGTATTTT. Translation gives CASSEDGEGLAGTDTQYF.

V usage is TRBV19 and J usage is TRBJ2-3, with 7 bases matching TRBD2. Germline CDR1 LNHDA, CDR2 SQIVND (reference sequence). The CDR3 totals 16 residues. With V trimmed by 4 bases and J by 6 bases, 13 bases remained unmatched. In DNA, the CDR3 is TGTGCCAGTAGTACCGTACACTCGCGGGAGAGGGATACGCAGTATTTT. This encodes CASSTVHSRERDTQYF.

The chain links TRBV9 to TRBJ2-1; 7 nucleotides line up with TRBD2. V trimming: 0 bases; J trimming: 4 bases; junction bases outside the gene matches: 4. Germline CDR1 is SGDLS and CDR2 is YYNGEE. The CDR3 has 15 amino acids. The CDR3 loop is CASSVGLAAYNEQFF. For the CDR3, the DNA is TGTGCCAGCAGCGTAGGGCTAGCGGCTTACAATGAGCAGTTCTTC.

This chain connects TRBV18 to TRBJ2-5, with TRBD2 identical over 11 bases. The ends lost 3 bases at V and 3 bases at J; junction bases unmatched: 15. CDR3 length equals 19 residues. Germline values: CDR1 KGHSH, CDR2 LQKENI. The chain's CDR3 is CASSPLPSGRTDGKETQYF. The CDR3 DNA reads TGTGCCAGCTCACCCCTTCCTAGCGGGAGGACCGACGGAAAAGAGACCCAGTACTTC.

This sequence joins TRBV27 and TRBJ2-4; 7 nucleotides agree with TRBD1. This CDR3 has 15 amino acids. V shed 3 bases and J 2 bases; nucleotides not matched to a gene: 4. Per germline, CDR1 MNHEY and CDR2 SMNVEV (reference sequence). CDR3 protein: CASSFDRVTKNIQYF. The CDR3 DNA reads TGTGCCAGCAGTTTTGACAGGGTGACCAAAAACATTCAGTACTTC.

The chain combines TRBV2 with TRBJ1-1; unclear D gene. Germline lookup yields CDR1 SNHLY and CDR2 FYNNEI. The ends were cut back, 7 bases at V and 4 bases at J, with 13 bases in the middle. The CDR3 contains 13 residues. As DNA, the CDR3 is TGTGCCAGCAATCAGGCCCTGGGCACTGAAGCTTTCTTT. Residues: CASNQALGTEAFF.

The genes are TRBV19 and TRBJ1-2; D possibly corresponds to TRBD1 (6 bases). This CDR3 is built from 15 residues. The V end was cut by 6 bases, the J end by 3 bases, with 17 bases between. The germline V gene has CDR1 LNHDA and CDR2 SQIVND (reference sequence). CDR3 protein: CASSTPWAGDYGYTF. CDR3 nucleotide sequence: TGTGCCAGTAGCACCCCATGGGCAGGGGACTATGGCTACACCTTC.

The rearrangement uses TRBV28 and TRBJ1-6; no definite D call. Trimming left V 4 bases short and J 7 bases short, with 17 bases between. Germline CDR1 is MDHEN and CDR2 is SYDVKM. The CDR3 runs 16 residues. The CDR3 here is CASSSPGAGRNSPLHF. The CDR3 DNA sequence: TGTGCCAGCAGTTCTCCGGGAGCCGGTCGGAATTCACCCCTCCACTTT. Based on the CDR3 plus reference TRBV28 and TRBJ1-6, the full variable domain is DVKVTQSSRYLVKRTGEKVFLECVQDMDHENMFWYRQDPGLGLRLIYFSYDVKMKEKGDIPEGYSVSREKKERFSLILESASTNQTSMYLCASSSPGAGRNSPLHFGNGTRLTVT.

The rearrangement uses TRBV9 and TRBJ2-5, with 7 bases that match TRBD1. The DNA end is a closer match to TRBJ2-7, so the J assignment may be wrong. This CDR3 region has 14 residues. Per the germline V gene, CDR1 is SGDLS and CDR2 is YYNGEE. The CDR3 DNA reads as TGTGCCAGCAGCCCGCAGGGGGTTCCTACCGAGCAGTACTTC. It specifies CASSPQGVPTEQYF.

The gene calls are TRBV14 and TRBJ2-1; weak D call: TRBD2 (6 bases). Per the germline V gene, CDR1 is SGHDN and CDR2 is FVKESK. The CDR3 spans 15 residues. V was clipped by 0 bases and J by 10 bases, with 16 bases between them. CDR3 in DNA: TGTGCCAGCAGCCAAGATTTACTAGCTATCAAGGAGCAGTTCTTC. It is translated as CASSQDLLAIKEQFF.

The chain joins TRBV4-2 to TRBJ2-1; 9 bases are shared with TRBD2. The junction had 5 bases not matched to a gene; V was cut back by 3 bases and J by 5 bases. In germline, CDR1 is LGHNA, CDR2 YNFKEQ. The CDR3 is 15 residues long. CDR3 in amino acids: CASSQGLAGNNEQFF. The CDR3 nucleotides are TGTGCCAGCAGCCAGGGCCTAGCGGGAAACAATGAGCAGTTCTTC.

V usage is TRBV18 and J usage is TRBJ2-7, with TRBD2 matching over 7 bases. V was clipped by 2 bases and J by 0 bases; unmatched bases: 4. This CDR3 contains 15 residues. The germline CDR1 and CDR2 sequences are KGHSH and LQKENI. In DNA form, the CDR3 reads TGTGCCAGCTCACCAGGGGCTAGCGGCTCCTACGAGCAGTACTTC. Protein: CASSPGASGSYEQYF.

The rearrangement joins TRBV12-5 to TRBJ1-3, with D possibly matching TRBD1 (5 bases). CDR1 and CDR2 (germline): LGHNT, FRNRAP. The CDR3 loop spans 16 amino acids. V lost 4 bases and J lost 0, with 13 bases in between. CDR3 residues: CASGWGVPSSGNTIYF. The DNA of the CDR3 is TGTGCTAGTGGTTGGGGGGTTCCGAGCTCTGGAAACACCATATATTTT.